These 10 T cell receptor beta chains were sequenced from one sample in a study of vaccination effects on CD4 cells after COVID-19. Researchers isolated CD4+ T cells once roughly ten days of culture had elapsed. All participants had two doses of either the BNT162b2 or mRNA-1273 vaccine. TCRdb's table, derived via immunoSEQ multiplex PCR, lists solely in-frame clones and lacks some. The sample records some 47,000 clones, under 80% being singletons. For these receptors, no antigen is known. The material sequenced was CD4+ T cells from PBMCs cultured without peptide, taken after COVID-19 vaccination. The receptor set was obtained from a human donor who received a COVID-19 vaccine.

This clone occurred once. The chain is built from TRBV5-8 and TRBJ1-5; D is uncertain. Germline CDR1 reads SGHTS; CDR2 reads YDEGEE. Trimming took 2 bases from V and 2 from J, leaving 11 bases between them. The CDR3 spans 15 residues. CDR3 loop: CASSLRVIGNQPQHF. The CDR3, as DNA: TGTGCCAGCAGCTTAAGGGTTATTGGCAATCAGCCCCAGCATTTT.

This clone is a singleton in its sample. V and J are TRBV27 and TRBJ2-1, with 11 bases identical to TRBD1. This CDR3 contains 13 residues. V was clipped by 5 bases and J by 9 bases; unmatched bases: 3. Germline V gene data show CDR1 as MNHEY and CDR2 as SMNVEV (reference sequence). The CDR3 spells CASSGGTGGEQFF. The CDR3 nucleotides are TGTGCCAGCAGTGGGGGGACAGGGGGTGAGCAGTTCTTC.

The gene calls are TRBV9 and TRBJ1-2; D remains unclear. This CDR3 spans 15 amino acids. Germline V gene sequence: CDR1 SGDLS, CDR2 YYNGEE. V lost 0 bases and J 4 bases, leaving 13 bases between the germline ends. The CDR3 protein is CASSVEGAAGYGYTF. The CDR3 region has the DNA TGTGCCAGCAGCGTAGAAGGTGCGGCGGGCTATGGCTACACCTTC.

The rearrangement uses TRBV4-1 and TRBJ1-5; D gene unclear. Looked up from germline, CDR1 is MGHRA and CDR2 is YSYEKL. V lost 2 bases and J 1 base, leaving 12 bases between the germline ends. The CDR3 contains 16 residues. The CDR3 region has the DNA TGCGCCAGCAGCCAATTGGCACGGTACAGCAATCAGCCCCAGCATTTT. As protein: CASSQLARYSNQPQHF.

This chain connects TRBV6-1 to TRBJ2-5, with D maybe TRBD1 (6 bases). CDR3 size: 16 residues. Germline CDR1 reads MNHNS; CDR2 reads SASEGT. The V gene lost 2 bases and the J gene lost 2 bases, with 15 bases spanning the gap. The CDR3 coding sequence is TGTGCCAGCAGTGAACCTCGGACAGCCTCTCAAGAGACCCAGTACTTC. Its protein is CASSEPRTASQETQYF.

The V call is TRBV5-1, the J call TRBJ1-1; perhaps TRBD1 as D (5 bases). The CDR3 consists of 14 residues. CDR1 is SGHRS and CDR2 is YFSETQ in the germline V gene. The V end was cut by 2 bases, the J end by 1 base, with 9 bases between. CDR3 in DNA: TGCGCCAGCAGCTTAGGGGAGAAGAACACTGAAGCTTTCTTT. This codes for CASSLGEKNTEAFF.

V usage is TRBV2 and J usage is TRBJ1-1, with TRBD1 matching 9 bases. This CDR3 spans 14 amino acids. V was clipped by 7 bases and J by 2 bases; unmatched bases: 5. CDR1 and CDR2 from the germline V gene are SNHLY and FYNNEI. CDR3 in DNA: TGTGCCAGCACCCAGGACAGGGGAAACACTGAAGCTTTCTTT. It translates to CASTQDRGNTEAFF.

This chain connects TRBV28 to TRBJ1-2; D may be TRBD1 (6 bases). Trimming removed 4 bases at V and 8 bases at J, with 14 bases between. Germline CDR1 reads MDHEN; CDR2 reads SYDVKM. This CDR3 has 13 amino acids. DNA for the CDR3: TGTGCCAGCAGTTCTAATACAGGGAACGGCTACACCTTC. It encodes CASSSNTGNGYTF.

The V call is TRBV19, the J call TRBJ2-6; 9 nucleotides line up with TRBD2. Germline CDR1 is LNHDA and CDR2 is SQIVND (reference sequence). V was clipped by 7 bases and J by 2 bases; unmatched bases: 3. The CDR3 extends over 15 amino acids. CDR3 DNA sequence: TGTGCCAGTACTAGCGGGATCACTGGGGCCAACGTCCTGACTTTC. This codes for CASTSGITGANVLTF.

The chain links TRBV7-6 to TRBJ2-7; weak D call: TRBD1 (7 bases). CDR3 length: 15 residues. V lost 5 bases to trimming and J lost 3 bases, with 17 bases between them. CDR1 SGHVS and CDR2 FNYEAQ come from the germline V gene. CDR3 protein: CASSPGGHGGYEQYF. The CDR3 DNA is TGTGCCAGCAGCCCAGGGGGGCACGGAGGCTACGAGCAGTACTTC. Variable domain in full (rest from reference TRBV7-6 and TRBJ2-7): GAGVSQSPRYKVTKRGQDVALRCDPISGHVSLYWYRQALGQGPEFLTYFNYEAQQDKSGLPNDRFSAERPEGSISTLTIQRTEQRDSAMYRCASSPGGHGGYEQYFGPGTRLTVT.